The source of this TCR beta chain is a study of T cell clusters in autoimmune cytopenias. At the level of the study: TRB sequencing had a median around 52,000 reads and 2,000 to 3,000 distinct clonotypes per sample.

The CDR3 has 15 residues. Germline CDR1 and CDR2: MNHEY and SMNVEV (reference sequence). Notes on the study in general: Primary autoimmune cytopenia patients appeared to lack physiological T cell clusters present in healthy donors. TRB repertoire shifts in secondary cytopenia and chronic lymphocytic leukemia mostly reflected lymphoma, not autoimmunity.

TRB was amplified by touch-down multiplex PCR, primer pools A and B combined. No DNA is given; TCRdb re-called the multiplex PCR reads and lists each CDR3 protein once. Its table records roughly 2,800 distinct CDR3 sequences. TRB was amplified from about 260 ng of peripheral blood genomic DNA per sample. This clonotype is medium-sized by frequency. What it binds is not known. This chain connects TRBV27 to TRBJ1-6; the TRBD1 assignment by TCRdb is unverifiable without DNA. Sequences were obtained from peripheral blood. The TCR comes from a human donor with an autoimmune cytopenia or autoimmune hepatitis (not recorded which). The CDR3 sequence is CASTSTGGSSSPLHF.